This TCR beta chain emerged from a study of shared clonotypes between healthy human individuals (TCRdb year 2020). For context, the study as a whole: A few men and two women, aged 18 to 49 years, made up the cohort. To estimate repertoire size and how much clonotypes are shared between individuals, the study performed deep sequencing of blood TCR repertoires from roughly five healthy adults. To increase sequencing depth and limit assay-specific biases, TCR repertoire library preparation and sequencing were carried out by different laboratories using diverse techniques. Per donor, leukapheresis produced somewhere between about 0.85 and 10 billion PBMCs. For each donor, CD4 naive and CD4 memory were each run on three plates, CD8 naive on two plates, and CD8 memory on one plate. The investigation overall reported the following: Compared with non-shared clonotypes, the clonotypes found in all four sorted-subset donors had higher generation probabilities. Pairwise subsampling indicated that sequencing depth was expected to affect the degree of clonotype sharing among donors. Sharing across a handful of donors was observed for 5% to 6.5% of naive CD4, about 3.2% of naive CD8, about 2.3% of memory CD4, and roughly 0.43% of memory CD8 clonotypes. Naive subsets generally had larger estimated clonotype richness than memory subsets. Sampling was limited to blood, and TCR repertoires in tissue likely differ from TCR repertoires in blood. Even with the large sequencing depth, rarefaction of the sorted-subset datasets indicated that sequencing was incomplete. The small number of donors limited the genetic and exposure-history diversity represented.

For CDR1 and CDR2, the germline V gene lists ENHRY and SYGVKD. Trimming takes 0 bases off V and 2 bases off J; junction bases not matched to a gene: 5. Inclusive of the bounding cysteine and phenylalanine, the CDR3 is 16 residues long. Just the 48-base CDR3 DNA is kept, in frame starting at base 1. Healthy HIV-negative adults with no recently reported acute infections or vaccinations were included as donors. Only Caucasian adults living in Nashville, Tennessee, USA were represented among the donors. CD4+ T cells were enriched by magnetic negative selection; naive cells were then positively selected on CD45RA, and the negative fraction formed the memory subset. Blood was collected by leukapheresis, and PBMCs were isolated by Ficoll-Histopaque density gradient centrifugation and then cryopreserved in liquid nitrogen vapor phase. Analytical flow cytometry was used to check the purity and quantity of each magnetically sorted T cell population. Genomic DNA was isolated from every sorted fraction and measured by UV absorbance on a Nanodrop 2000c.

Using the deep immunoSEQ assay, TCR CDR3 regions were amplified from genomic DNA by multiplex PCR. Genomic DNA extracted from each cell subset was distributed evenly over all wells of several immunoSEQ 96-well plates, and each plate served as one replicate. For sorted subsets, 200 to 250 ng genomic DNA, equal to about 30,000 T cell genomes, was loaded into each replicate PCR. The purified libraries were quantified using a Qubit 3.0 fluorometer, sized with a Bioanalyzer 2100, and then quantified again using the KAPA Library Quantification kit. Every immunoSEQ 96-well plate was sequenced on a dedicated single-read 150-cycle Illumina NextSeq 550 flow cell. As for how the authors treated the data: Because the immunoSEQ output held only junctional sequences and lacked quality scores, the filtering could not match the filtering applied to full-length reads. Sequences were annotated with PyIR, a Python wrapper for IgBLAST v1.9, using IMGT germline references to assign V/J genes and CDR3. Reads with weak V/J assignments (E-value above 1e-6), missing CDR3, stop codons, out-of-frame junctions, or ambiguous translated residues were removed. A V3J clonotype was defined by an identical inferred V gene, J gene, and CDR3 amino acid sequence. The percentage overlap between two repertoires was calculated by dividing the number of shared unique clonotypes by the size of the smaller repertoire. Three approaches were used to assess repertoire richness: RTK rarefaction, the Chao1 estimator, and Recon v2.1 estimates of unobserved clonotypes. OLGA was used to compute generation probabilities for all TCRbeta clonotypes that the gDNA method yielded from a few donors. TCRdb obtained this table from immuneACCESS and retained in-frame rearrangements with V and J assigned. These tables miss some clones; where compared with another copy, unresolved V genes account for less than half of the shortfall, and the remainder is unexplained. V, J and clone size were drawn from that table, and D and trimming were deduced from the DNA. The sample table holds some 1 million clones, of which about 80% were seen once. Of the sample, approximately 1.5% is held by the ten largest clones.

In regard to this clone: The antigen it recognizes is unknown. The sample holds no much larger clone one base away, and base qualities are not on file.

Rearrangement joined TRBV10-3 to TRBJ2-7; 9 nucleotides in the junction match TRBD2. Specimen: memory CD4+ T cells sorted from blood. What this sample's cell subset or site label stands for: CD45RA-negative fraction. The sequence came from a man younger than 35 in good health. The base sequence is TGTGCCATCAGTGAGTCGGAGCGGGGGGCCCCCTACGAGCAGTACTTC. The encoded protein is CAISESERGAPYEQYF.